The 21 T cell receptor beta chains below were found in one sample sequenced in a study of blood T cells in healthy people across ages. PCR was performed a second time for roughly 7 to 12 cycles using a sample-barcoded 5' primer and a J-beta primer mix. Via MiXCR, TCRdb re-called the 5' RACE reads, giving one row per CDR3 protein. The sample includes over a million distinct CDR3 sequences, under 55% seen only once; the top ten take around 4%. Sequencing used blood. The source is a woman aged 18-30 years in good health.

The chain links TRBV12-3 or TRBV12-4 to TRBJ1-4; 7 bases align to TRBD1. The CDR3 contains 16 residues. J was trimmed by 6 bases and V by 8 bases; bases with no gene match: 15. The CDR3 DNA reads as TGTGCCAGCCGCCTTGGGGGGGGACAGAGGGATGAAAAACTGTTTTTT. Its translation is CASRLGGGQRDEKLFF.

The chain recombines TRBV20-1 with TRBJ2-1, with 7 bases that match TRBD2. The J segment lost 4 bases and the V segment lost 4 bases, leaving 4 bases of the junction unmatched. The V gene's germline CDR1 is DFQATT and CDR2 SNEGSKA (reference sequence). This CDR3 contains 13 residues. The CDR3 here is CSAKGGVYNEQFF. The DNA of the CDR3 is TGCAGTGCTAAGGGAGGGGTGTACAATGAGCAGTTCTTC.

The rearrangement uses TRBV7-2 and TRBJ2-5; 10 positions agree with TRBD2. The CDR3 totals 15 residues. Trimming cost V 2 bases and J 11 bases; bases outside gene matches: 11. Germline V gene data show CDR1 as SGHTA and CDR2 as FQGNSA. The DNA of the CDR3 is TGTGCCAGCAGCTTACCGGGACTAGCGAGCAATGAGCAGTACTTC. Translating it yields CASSLPGLASNEQYF.

The chain couples TRBV4-3 to TRBJ2-1; D ambiguous. This CDR3 comprises 16 residues. V was trimmed by 1 base and J by 8 bases, leaving 18 bases between them. CDR1 LGHNA and CDR2 YSLEER come from the germline V gene. CDR3: CASSQGETPRLDEQFF. In nucleotides, the CDR3 is TGCGCCAGCAGCCAAGGAGAAACCCCGCGTTTGGATGAGCAGTTCTTC.

A few counts support this clonotype. This chain connects TRBV20-1 to TRBJ1-4; D gene uncertain. Germline lookup yields CDR1 DFQATT and CDR2 SNEGSKA (reference sequence). The CDR3 covers 13 residues. The germline V and J ends were trimmed by 7 bases and 2 bases, with 11 bases remaining between them. CDR3 coding DNA: TGCAGTGGCGTCGGGCAGACTAATGAAAAACTGTTTTTT. Translation gives CSGVGQTNEKLFF.

Many counts were recorded for this clonotype. The chain combines TRBV29-1 with TRBJ1-4, with TRBD1 identical over 10 bases. J lost 8 bases, V lost 5 bases, and 5 bases had no gene match. This CDR3 is built from 13 residues. Germline CDR1 reads SQVTM; CDR2 reads ANQGSEA. The CDR3 DNA follows: TGCAGCGTTCACCGGGACAGGGGCGAAAAACTGTTTTTT. As protein: CSVHRDRGEKLFF.

This clonotype was counted only a few times. J is TRBJ2-1 and V is TRBV7-2; D is undetermined. Trimming took off 1 base at V and 4 bases at J, with 8 bases between the two ends. The germline gives CDR1 SGHTA, CDR2 FQGNSA. The CDR3 contains 14 residues. CDR3 coding DNA: TGTGCCAGCAGCTTAGGCCCAGGATACAATGAGCAGTTCTTC. It encodes CASSLGPGYNEQFF.

The chain carries TRBV28 and TRBJ2-1, with unresolved D. Trimming cost V 1 base and J 7 bases, with 11 bases left between them. The CDR3 extends over 14 amino acids. In germline, CDR1 is MDHEN, CDR2 SYDVKM. CDR3 DNA sequence: TGTGCCAGCAGTTTATTTGGCCCGGATAATGAGCAGTTCTTC. Protein product: CASSLFGPDNEQFF.

The chain carries TRBV7-9 and TRBJ2-1; D perhaps matches TRBD2 (5 bases). The end of the DNA aligns better with TRBJ2-7, so the J call may be wrong. Germline V gene lookup returns CDR1 SEHNR and CDR2 FQNEAQ (reference sequence). The CDR3 runs 15 residues. In nucleotides, the CDR3 is TGTGCCAGCAACGAATTGCCTAGCTTCTACAATGAGCAGTACTTC. Translating it yields CASNELPSFYNEQYF.

The chain combines TRBV25-1 with TRBJ1-1, with TRBD1 matching over 7 bases. The CDR3 consists of 15 residues. Germline-derived CDR1 and CDR2 are MGHDK and SYGVNS. V shed 2 bases, J shed 1 base, and the junction held 4 bases outside the gene matches. This chain's CDR3 is CASSEPTGANTEAFF. The CDR3 DNA follows: TGTGCCAGCAGTGAACCAACAGGGGCGAACACTGAAGCTTTCTTT.

The chain joins TRBV12-3 or TRBV12-4 to TRBJ2-3; D gene ambiguous. The CDR3 is 14 amino acids. Trimming took off 6 bases at V and 2 bases at J, with 12 bases between the two ends. The CDR3 reads CASRTSRSTDTQYF. CDR3 bases: TGTGCCAGCAGGACTTCCAGGTCCACAGATACGCAGTATTTT.

This chain links TRBV29-1 with TRBJ2-5; weak D call: TRBD2 (5 bases). Germline assignment: CDR1 SQVTM and CDR2 ANQGSEA. This CDR3 is built from 13 residues. Trimming took 6 bases from V and 1 from J, leaving 12 bases between them. CDR3 sequence (DNA): TGCAGCGTGGACCCGGGGATCCAAGAGACCCAGTACTTC. It is translated as CSVDPGIQETQYF.

The rearrangement joins TRBV7-2 to TRBJ2-6, with a tentative D call TRBD1 (5 bases). Trimming left V 5 bases short and J 4 bases short, with 12 bases between. The CDR3 is 15 residues long. CDR1 is SGHTA and CDR2 is FQGNSA in the germline V gene. The DNA of the CDR3 is TGTGCCAGCAGCGTTAGGGGTGGCGGGGCCAACGTCCTGACTTTC. Its protein product is CASSVRGGGANVLTF.

The chain uses TRBV6-1 and TRBJ2-3, with D possibly matching TRBD2 (5 bases). The CDR3 is 14 residues long. The V end lost 7 bases, the J end lost 1 base, and 12 bases lay between the germline ends. CDR1 and CDR2 (germline): MNHNS, SASEGT. Written as DNA, the CDR3 is TGTGCCAGCACAACCTCGCGGGGCACAGATACGCAGTATTTT. Its translation is CASTTSRGTDTQYF.

The gene calls are TRBV7-2 and TRBJ1-5, with D hard to call. The CDR3 sequence is 15 residues long. Germline CDR1 SGHTA, CDR2 FQGNSA. Trimming cost V 1 base and J 6 bases, with 13 bases left between them. CDR3 nucleotides: TGTGCCAGCAGCTTAGTCCAGGACGGCGGTCAGCCCCAGCATTTT. Its translation is CASSLVQDGGQPQHF.

This clonotype was counted only a few times. The genes are TRBV9 and TRBJ2-3, with TRBD2 matching 12 bases. V dropped 2 bases and J dropped 2; count of bases not matched to a gene: 3. Per the germline V gene, CDR1 is SGDLS and CDR2 is YYNGEE. This CDR3 has 16 residues. The CDR3 loop reads CASSVTSGGTTDTQYF. The CDR3 DNA reads as TGTGCCAGCAGCGTTACTAGCGGGGGGACCACAGATACGCAGTATTTT.

J is TRBJ2-3 and V is TRBV16; D gene ambiguous. Trimming left V 2 bases short and J 6 bases short, with 15 bases between. Germline V gene sequence: CDR1 KGHSY, CDR2 FQNENV. The CDR3 covers 15 residues. In DNA form, the CDR3 reads TGTGCCAGCAGCCAACCTAAAGAGCTACGCGATACGCAGTATTTT. This translates into CASSQPKELRDTQYF. Based on the CDR3 plus reference TRBV16 and TRBJ2-3, the full variable domain is GEEVAQTPKHLVRGEGQKAKLYCAPIKGHSYVFWYQQVLKNEFKFLISFQNENVFDETGMPKERFSAKCLPNSPCSLEIQATKLEDSAVYFCASSQPKELRDTQYFGPGTRLTVL.

The rearrangement uses TRBV2 and TRBJ2-7, with D perhaps matching TRBD2 (5 bases). Germline V lookup: CDR1 SNHLY, CDR2 FYNNEI. The CDR3 consists of 14 residues. Trimming stripped 4 bases from V and 9 bases from J, with 19 bases between. For the CDR3, the DNA is TGTGCCAGCAGTGGGGTAGTCTGGAACGGAGGGCAGTACTTC. Translated, it gives CASSGVVWNGGQYF. The complete variable domain, with remaining parts taken from reference TRBV2 and TRBJ2-7, reads EPEVTQTPSHQVTQMGQEVILRCVPISNHLYFYWYRQILGQKVEFLVSFYNNEISEKSEIFDDQFSVERPDGSNFTLKIRSTKLEDSAMYFCASSGVVWNGGQYFGPGTRLTVT.

This clonotype was detected only once. An end of the junction differs from the germline gene, which may be a read error. The chain joins TRBV29-1 to TRBJ2-3; 11 bases are a match to TRBD2. The CDR3 length is 15 residues. CDR1 SQVTM and CDR2 ANQGSEA come from the germline V gene. The DNA for the CDR3 is TGCGGCGTTGAGACTAGCGGGATCTTCACAGATACGCAGTATTTT. It specifies CGVETSGIFTDTQYF.

The chain uses TRBV4-3 and TRBJ1-2; unclear D gene. In germline, CDR1 is LGHNA, CDR2 YSLEER. The CDR3 has 15 residues. Trimming left V 0 bases short and J 2 bases short, with 10 bases between. The CDR3: CASSQDGEMNYGYTF. DNA of the CDR3: TGCGCCAGCAGCCAAGACGGGGAGATGAACTATGGCTACACCTTC.

This chain joins TRBV2 and TRBJ1-2; D ambiguous. V was trimmed by 0 bases and J by 2 bases, leaving 10 bases between them. Germline CDR1 SNHLY, CDR2 FYNNEI. This CDR3 is 15 amino acids long. The CDR3 here is CASSEAPPENYGYTF. CDR3 bases: TGTGCCAGCAGTGAAGCGCCACCAGAGAACTATGGCTACACCTTC.